This paragraph reports one T cell receptor beta chain. The data were taken from a study of T cell changes during pregnancy in multiple sclerosis. Clones were read by immunoSEQ multiplex PCR, and TCRdb kept only the in-frame ones, dropping some. There are about 31,000 clones in the sample; over 80% occur only once, and about 9.6% lies in the top ten. CDR3 length equals 15 residues. J is TRBJ1-1 and V is TRBV12-1; TRBD1 is taken as the D call from the table, unchecked against the DNA. TRBV12-1 is a recognized pseudogene. This clonotype originated in a female donor with multiple sclerosis, enrolled in a pregnancy study. Material: CD8+ T cells from peripheral blood mononuclear cells, obtained in the first trimester of pregnancy. The CDR3 coding sequence is TGTGCCAGCAGGGGGCGTGACAGACCCACCACTGAAGCTTTCTTT. Translation: CASRGRDRPTTEAFF.